Below, 31 T cell receptor beta chains from the same sample are listed, as sequenced in a study of OX40 agonist ivuxolimab in advanced cancers. Clones were read by immunoSEQ multiplex PCR, and TCRdb kept only the in-frame ones, dropping some. The profile shows some 130,000 clones, approximately 90% of them singletons. Material: CD4+ or CD8+ T cells sorted from blood, obtained in a trial of the OX40 agonist ivuxolimab. The origin of the receptors is an adult with an advanced solid tumor such as melanoma, head and neck, liver or kidney cancer.

V and J are TRBV10-3 and TRBJ1-3; 10 nucleotides agree with TRBD1. This CDR3 has 17 amino acids. V lost 8 bases to trimming and J lost 0 bases; unmatched junction nucleotides: 10. Germline V gene sequence: CDR1 ENHRY, CDR2 SYGVKD. DNA of the CDR3: TGTGCCATCGTCGGGGGGACAGGGGTTCCCTCTGGAAACACCATATATTTT. Translating it yields CAIVGGTGVPSGNTIYF.

CDR3 coding DNA: TGTGCCAGCAGCCCCTATAGCGGGAGGGTAACCGGGGAGCAGTACTTC. Amino acids: CASSPYSGRVTGEQYF. This chain uses TRBV11-2 with TRBJ2-7; TRBD2 agrees at 11 bases. V gave up 5 bases and J gave up 7 bases; unmatched junction bases: 13. This CDR3 spans 16 amino acids. CDR1 is SGHAT and CDR2 is FQNNGV in the germline V gene.

The chain recombines TRBV15 with TRBJ1-3; possible D gene TRBD1, 6 bases. Looked up from germline, CDR1 is LNHNV and CDR2 is YYDKDF (reference sequence). The ends were cut back, 0 bases at V and 4 bases at J, with 10 bases in the middle. The CDR3 has 15 amino acids. The CDR3 spells CATSRDPGAGNTIYF. In DNA form, the CDR3 reads TGTGCCACCAGCAGAGATCCGGGGGCGGGAAACACCATATATTTT.

The chain links TRBV5-1 to TRBJ2-6, with 9 bases fitting TRBD1. The germline V gene encodes CDR1 SGHRS and CDR2 YFSETQ. V dropped 3 bases and J dropped 9; count of bases not matched to a gene: 16. The CDR3 covers 18 residues. The CDR3 DNA follows: TGCGCCAGCAGCTCCCGTCCCGGGACAGGGACGATAGGCAACGTCCTGACTTTC. Translation: CASSSRPGTGTIGNVLTF.

The chain employs TRBV6-1 and TRBJ2-7; the match to TRBD2 covers 12 bases. V was clipped by 8 bases and J by 3 bases; unmatched bases: 2. The CDR3 sequence is 13 residues long. Germline CDR1 reads MNHNS; CDR2 reads SASEGT. The CDR3 spells CASLGLAGYEQYF. CDR3 sequence (DNA): TGTGCCAGCCTGGGACTAGCGGGCTACGAGCAGTACTTC.

The V and J genes are TRBV9 and TRBJ2-6, with 7 positions matching TRBD1. V dropped 3 bases and J dropped 0; count of bases not matched to a gene: 3. CDR3 length: 16 amino acids. Germline assignment: CDR1 SGDLS and CDR2 YYNGEE. The CDR3 DNA reads TGTGCCAGCAGCGAACAGGGGCGCTCTGGGGCCAACGTCCTGACTTTC. Its protein is CASSEQGRSGANVLTF.

The chain joins TRBV19 to TRBJ1-1; possibly TRBD1 for D (6 bases). The CDR3 length is 16 residues. Deletions cut 7 bases from V and 3 bases from J, with 21 bases between. CDR1 is LNHDA, CDR2 SQIVND, per germline (reference sequence). The CDR3, as DNA: TGTGCCAGTACCTCCCCCTGGGGGGCCGGGGACACTGAAGCTTTCTTT. Protein product: CASTSPWGAGDTEAFF.

This clone was detected once. The V gene is TRBV19, the J gene TRBJ1-3; D possibly corresponds to TRBD1 (6 bases). Germline V lookup: CDR1 LNHDA, CDR2 SQIVND (reference sequence). The CDR3 runs to 14 residues. The germline V and J ends were trimmed by 9 bases and 2 bases, with 14 bases remaining between them. For the CDR3, the DNA is TGTGCCAGCGCAGGGGAGGAGGCTGGAAACACCATATATTTT. The encoded protein is CASAGEEAGNTIYF. Full variable domain (rest looked up from reference TRBV19 and TRBJ1-3): DGGITQSPKYLFRKEGQNVTLSCEQNLNHDAMYWYRQDPGQGLRLIYYSQIVNDFQKGDIAEGYSVSREKKESFPLTVTSAQKNPTAFYLCASAGEEAGNTIYFGEGSWLTVV.

This clone was detected only once. This chain uses TRBV15 with TRBJ1-1; D is ambiguous. The CDR3 contains 15 residues. Per the germline V gene, CDR1 is LNHNV and CDR2 is YYDKDF (reference sequence). V lost 4 bases and J 2 bases, leaving 14 bases between the germline ends. CDR3 nucleotide sequence: TGTGCCACCAGCATTGAGGGTACTCTCAACACTGAAGCTTTCTTT. It specifies CATSIEGTLNTEAFF. The variable domain in full, with the rest retrieved from reference TRBV15 and TRBJ1-1, is DAMVIQNPRYQVTQFGKPVTLSCSQTLNHNVMYWYQQKSSQAPKLLFHYYDKDFNNEADTPDNFQSRRPNTSFCFLDIRSPGLGDTAMYLCATSIEGTLNTEAFFGQGTRLTVV.

The chain links TRBV11-1 to TRBJ2-1; no clear D. With 8 bases removed from V and 7 bases from J, the gap between germline ends came to 9 bases. The germline V gene encodes CDR1 SGHAT and CDR2 FQDESV (reference sequence). CDR3 length: 11 residues. The CDR3 DNA follows: TGTGCCAGCCGTACCAATAATGAGCAGTTCTTC. It codes for CASRTNNEQFF.

The rearrangement uses TRBV5-1 and TRBJ2-7; tentative D call: TRBD1 (5 bases). V was pared by 1 base and J by 5 bases, with 10 bases between. There are 13 residues in the CDR3. Germline V gene sequence: CDR1 SGHRS, CDR2 YFSETQ. The CDR3 sequence: CASSLRGSDEQYF. The CDR3 nucleotides read TGCGCCAGCAGCTTGAGGGGATCGGACGAGCAGTACTTC.

The J gene is TRBJ2-5, the V gene TRBV5-1; D remains unclear. CDR1 is SGHRS and CDR2 is YFSETQ in the germline V gene. The V end lost 1 base, the J end lost 6 bases, and 10 bases lay between the germline ends. This CDR3 region has 13 residues. Here the CDR3 DNA reads TGCGCCAGCAGCTTGACAATACCGAAGACCCAGTACTTC. Translation gives CASSLTIPKTQYF.

As concerns this clone: This sample also contains other DNA sequences that code for the same CDR3. The CDR3 spells CASSLGGYSNQPQHF. DNA for the CDR3: TGCGCCAGCAGCTTGGGAGGATATAGCAATCAGCCCCAGCATTTT. The V and J genes are TRBV5-1 and TRBJ1-5; D uncertain. The germline gives CDR1 SGHRS, CDR2 YFSETQ. This CDR3 comprises 15 residues. V lost 0 bases and J 0 bases, leaving 7 bases between the germline ends.

The J gene is TRBJ2-1, the V gene TRBV13; 7 bases fit TRBD2. There are 17 residues in the CDR3. J was trimmed by 1 base and V by 4 bases; bases with no gene match: 10. CDR1 and CDR2 from the germline V gene are PRHDT and FYEKMQ (reference sequence). This chain's CDR3 is CASSSHAGEASYNEQFF. In nucleotides, the CDR3 is TGTGCCAGCAGCTCCCACGCGGGAGAGGCATCCTACAATGAGCAGTTCTTC. Drawing the rest from reference TRBV13 and TRBJ2-1, the complete variable domain is AAGVIQSPRHLIKEKRETATLKCYPIPRHDTVYWYQQGPGQDPQFLISFYEKMQSDKGSIPDRFSAQQFSDYHSELNMSSLELGDSALYFCASSSHAGEASYNEQFFGPGTRLTVL.

This clone was detected only a few times. This chain uses TRBV27 with TRBJ1-2, with D perhaps matching TRBD1 (6 bases). The CDR3 consists of 12 residues. Germline loops: CDR1 MNHEY, CDR2 SMNVEV (reference sequence). Trimming removed 4 bases from V and 7 bases from J, with 10 bases in between. The DNA of the CDR3 is TGTGCCAGCAGTTCAGGGGCGAGTGGCTACACCTTC. This sequence encodes CASSSGASGYTF.

The rearrangement joins TRBV6-5 to TRBJ2-1; a weak D match, TRBD2 (6 bases). Trimming took off 0 bases at V and 5 bases at J, with 11 bases between the two ends. The CDR3 sequence is 15 residues long. In germline, CDR1 is MNHEY, CDR2 SVGAGI. The CDR3 is CASSYSGTGHNEQFF. CDR3 in DNA: TGTGCCAGCAGTTACTCGGGGACTGGACACAATGAGCAGTTCTTC.

The rearrangement uses TRBV6-6 and TRBJ2-7; perhaps TRBD1 as D (6 bases). The CDR3 has 14 residues. V lost 2 bases and J 6 bases, leaving 14 bases between the germline ends. CDR1 and CDR2 (germline): MNHNY, SVGAGI (reference sequence). The DNA of the CDR3 is TGTGCCAGCAGTTACGGACAGAATGTACGCGAGCAGTACTTC. Encoded protein: CASSYGQNVREQYF.

The V call is TRBV7-3, the J call TRBJ1-2, with TRBD1 identical over 7 bases. The CDR3 covers 16 residues. V was clipped by 2 bases and J by 6 bases; unmatched bases: 12. Per germline, CDR1 SGHTA and CDR2 FQGTGA. The DNA for the CDR3 is TGTGCCAGCAGCTTAGGGGGGCCTGACAGGGCGGATGGCTACACCTTC. The encoded protein is CASSLGGPDRADGYTF.

The chain carries TRBV28 and TRBJ2-1; D may be TRBD1 (6 bases). The CDR3 runs 16 residues. The V end was cut by 7 bases, the J end by 6 bases, with 22 bases between. Germline assignment: CDR1 MDHEN and CDR2 SYDVKM. CDR3: CASTYGYGQNFNEQFF. CDR3 nucleotides: TGTGCCAGCACTTACGGCTATGGACAGAACTTCAATGAGCAGTTCTTC.

For this clone: At one of its ends the junction is not consistent with the germline gene, which may arise from a read error. The chain links TRBV7-7 to TRBJ2-3, with D possibly matching TRBD2 (6 bases). Germline loops: CDR1 SSHAT, CDR2 FNYEAQ (reference sequence). This CDR3 is 16 amino acids long. The CDR3 region is CASSLVCVGGERAQYF. CDR3 nucleotide sequence: TGTGCTAGCAGCTTAGTTTGTGTGGGGGGAGAGAGGGCGCAGTATTTT.

The chain uses TRBV2 and TRBJ2-1; 8 positions match TRBD2. V was pared by 2 bases and J by 7 bases, with 19 bases of the junction left unmatched. The CDR3 runs 19 residues. Germline V gives CDR1 SNHLY, CDR2 FYNNEI. CDR3 nucleotides: TGTGCCAGCAGTGAATGGGGTAGGGGAACTAGCGGAAGGGGGAATGAGCAGTTCTTC. It encodes CASSEWGRGTSGRGNEQFF.

The V and J genes are TRBV11-2 and TRBJ2-7, with D unclear. The CDR3 covers 10 residues. V was shortened by 1 base and J by 6 bases, with 1 base between the two germline ends. Looked up from germline, CDR1 is SGHAT and CDR2 is FQNNGV. CDR3: CASSLVEQYF. In DNA form, the CDR3 reads TGTGCCAGCAGCTTAGTCGAGCAGTACTTC.

The chain joins TRBV27 to TRBJ2-1; TRBD1 matches at 7 bases. Germline assignment: CDR1 MNHEY and CDR2 SMNVEV (reference sequence). V gave up 7 bases and J gave up 0 bases; unmatched junction bases: 3. The CDR3 contains 14 residues. The chain's CDR3 is CASTGDSSYNEQFF. The CDR3 DNA follows: TGTGCCAGCACCGGGGACAGCTCCTACAATGAGCAGTTCTTC.

V gene TRBV11-1 combines with J gene TRBJ2-3; D not certain. V was shortened by 5 bases and J by 6 bases, with 12 bases between the two germline ends. The germline CDR1 and CDR2 sequences are SGHAT and FQDESV (reference sequence). The CDR3 consists of 13 residues. CDR3 residues: CASSPRASDTQYF. In DNA form, the CDR3 reads TGTGCCAGCAGCCCGCGAGCTTCGGATACGCAGTATTTT.

V is TRBV6-5 and J is TRBJ2-5; D could derive from TRBD1 or TRBD2 (5 bases each). Near its end, the DNA agrees better with TRBJ2-7, so the J call may be wrong. This CDR3 contains 14 residues. The germline V gene has CDR1 MNHEY and CDR2 SVGAGI. CDR3 amino acids: CASSYSTGGYEQYF. For the CDR3, the DNA is TGTGCCAGCAGTTACTCGACTGGGGGCTACGAGCAGTACTTC.

V gene TRBV27 combines with J gene TRBJ1-4, with D possibly matching TRBD1 (5 bases). Trimming stripped 1 base from V and 5 bases from J, with 8 bases between. Germline V gene lookup returns CDR1 MNHEY and CDR2 SMNVEV (reference sequence). The length of the CDR3 is 14 residues. The CDR3 spells CASSLWDGNEKLFF. The CDR3 coding sequence is TGTGCCAGCAGTTTATGGGACGGGAATGAAAAACTGTTTTTT.

This clone was seen just once. This sequence joins TRBV28 and TRBJ2-3; D remains ambiguous. There are 17 residues in the CDR3. The V gene's germline CDR1 is MDHEN and CDR2 SYDVKM. Trimming removed 3 bases at V and 1 base at J, with 17 bases between. CDR3 nucleotide sequence: TGTGCCAGCAGTTTGAAAACCCCACATACAGGCACAGATACGCAGTATTTT. Translating it yields CASSLKTPHTGTDTQYF.

The V call is TRBV5-4, the J call TRBJ2-1; D remains unclear. The CDR3 has 14 residues. Germline loops: CDR1 SGHNT, CDR2 YYREEE (reference sequence). V shed 5 bases and J shed 4 bases, with 13 bases lying between them. The CDR3 is CASRPGGAYNEQFF. In DNA, the CDR3 is TGTGCCAGCAGACCTGGCGGTGCATACAATGAGCAGTTCTTC.

The rearrangement links TRBV6-5 to TRBJ1-3; TRBD1 agrees at 9 bases. The CDR3 covers 16 residues. Trimming at V came to 2 bases and at J to 3 bases, leaving 5 bases not matched to a gene. Per the germline V gene, CDR1 is MNHEY and CDR2 is SVGAGI. CDR3 in DNA: TGTGCCAGCAGTTACGCAGGGACAGGGAGTGGAAACACCATATATTTT. This translates into CASSYAGTGSGNTIYF.

The J gene is TRBJ2-1, the V gene TRBV28, with D perhaps matching TRBD1 (7 bases). The CDR3 spans 17 residues. The germline V gene has CDR1 MDHEN and CDR2 SYDVKM. Deletions cut 4 bases from V and 5 bases from J, with 21 bases between. The chain's CDR3 is CASSSYGRGAAHNEQFF. Written as DNA, the CDR3 is TGTGCCAGCAGTTCCTACGGCAGGGGGGCCGCCCACAATGAGCAGTTCTTC.

This clone was observed once. The V and J genes are TRBV19 and TRBJ1-2; TRBD1 agrees at 8 bases. CDR1 and CDR2 (germline): LNHDA, SQIVND (reference sequence). Losses at the gene ends were 1 base for V and 3 bases for J; bases not matched to a gene: 7. This CDR3 is built from 16 residues. The CDR3 DNA reads as TGTGCCAGTAGTATAGGTCGGCAGGGGGCATACTATGGCTACACCTTC. It encodes CASSIGRQGAYYGYTF.